One sample yielded the 21 T cell receptor beta chains listed below, sequenced in a study of shared clonotypes between healthy human individuals. Sequencing was performed with immunoSEQ multiplex PCR; in TCRdb, only in-frame clones are kept and a portion is missing. This table has about 2.5 million clones, less than 95% appearing once. Material: naive CD4+ T cells from PBMCs. This sample's subset: CD45RA+ positively selected. The receptors derive from a man younger than 35 in good health. Some clones in this sample may be carry-over from other donors' samples.

J is TRBJ1-3 and V is TRBV5-4; D may be TRBD1 (6 bases). The V and J ends lost 3 bases and 4 bases respectively, with 17 bases between them. Germline CDR1 reads SGHNT; CDR2 reads YYREEE (reference sequence). This CDR3 has 16 amino acids. For the CDR3, the DNA is TGTGCCAGCAGCTCCCTAACAGGGCCGGCCGGAAACACCATATATTTT. Translating it yields CASSSLTGPAGNTIYF.

Regarding this clone: The identical CDR3 is also encoded by other nucleotide sequences in the sample. The rearrangement links TRBV18 to TRBJ2-7, with 8 bases identical to TRBD1. Germline trimming cut 3 bases from V and 7 bases from J; bases unmatched to any gene: 2. The CDR3 loop spans 12 amino acids. Germline V gene sequence: CDR1 KGHSH, CDR2 LQKENI. CDR3 protein: CASSPTGVEQYF. The CDR3 DNA follows: TGTGCCAGCTCACCGACAGGGGTTGAGCAGTACTTC.

This chain joins TRBV19 and TRBJ2-7, with 8 bases that match TRBD1. This CDR3 contains 14 residues. Germline-derived CDR1 and CDR2 are LNHDA and SQIVND (reference sequence). V dropped 5 bases and J dropped 7; count of bases not matched to a gene: 10. CDR3 sequence: CASSPLPGGWEQYF. CDR3 sequence (DNA): TGTGCCAGTAGTCCTCTACCAGGGGGCTGGGAGCAGTACTTC.

The chain carries TRBV19 and TRBJ1-5; D ambiguous. The CDR3 consists of 16 residues. Looked up from germline, CDR1 is LNHDA and CDR2 is SQIVND (reference sequence). The V and J ends lost 4 bases and 0 bases respectively, with 13 bases between them. The CDR3 region is CASSSPPVYSNQPQHF. Here the CDR3 DNA reads TGTGCCAGTAGTAGTCCGCCAGTTTATAGCAATCAGCCCCAGCATTTT.

The chain links TRBV5-1 to TRBJ2-5, with a possible D match to TRBD2 (5 bases). CDR3 length equals 13 residues. Per germline, CDR1 SGHRS and CDR2 YFSETQ. The V gene lost 7 bases and the J gene lost 1 base, with 11 bases spanning the gap. The CDR3 DNA reads TGCGCCAGCCGACCGGAGGTCCAAGAGACCCAGTACTTC. Translation gives CASRPEVQETQYF. The full variable domain, its missing parts supplied by reference TRBV5-1 and TRBJ2-5, is KAGVTQTPRYLIKTRGQQVTLSCSPISGHRSVSWYQQTPGQGLQFLFEYFSETQRNKGNFPGRFSGRQFSNSRSEMNVSTLELGDSALYLCASRPEVQETQYFGPGTRLLVL.

The chain has TRBV29-1 and TRBJ1-5, with TRBD1 as a possible D gene (6 bases). Germline V CDR1 and CDR2: SQVTM, ANQGSEA. With 6 bases removed from V and 3 bases from J, the gap between germline ends came to 9 bases. CDR3 length: 12 amino acids. The CDR3 DNA reads as TGCAGCGTGCGGGACAACAATCAGCCCCAGCATTTT. It encodes CSVRDNNQPQHF.

The chain employs TRBV5-8 and TRBJ1-5; D gene ambiguous. The V end was cut by 2 bases, the J end by 5 bases, with 8 bases between. Germline assignment: CDR1 SGHTS and CDR2 YDEGEE. The CDR3 has 13 amino acids. CDR3 in DNA: TGTGCCAGCAGCTTTGAAAGAGATCAGCCCCAGCATTTT. As protein: CASSFERDQPQHF.

The rearrangement links TRBV25-1 to TRBJ1-4; the match to TRBD1 covers 9 bases. CDR1 and CDR2 (germline): MGHDK, SYGVNS. Losses at the gene ends were 8 bases for V and 5 bases for J; bases not matched to a gene: 3. The CDR3 covers 13 residues. CDR3 protein: CASQDRGNEKLFF. CDR3 sequence (DNA): TGTGCCAGCCAGGACAGGGGAAATGAAAAACTGTTTTTT.

V usage is TRBV19 and J usage is TRBJ2-1; a possible D gene is TRBD1 (5 bases). The germline V and J ends were trimmed by 1 base and 7 bases, with 23 bases remaining between them. CDR1 LNHDA and CDR2 SQIVND come from the germline V gene (reference sequence). The length of the CDR3 is 18 residues. This CDR3 reads CASSIGLRSKTVSNEQFF. CDR3 nucleotide sequence: TGTGCCAGTAGTATAGGACTTCGGAGTAAGACAGTGAGTAATGAGCAGTTCTTC.

The CDR3 DNA reads TGTGCCAGCTCAATGACGGATGGGAACACTGAAGCTTTCTTT. This sequence encodes CASSMTDGNTEAFF. The chain has TRBV18 and TRBJ1-1, with D hard to call. Looked up from germline, CDR1 is KGHSH and CDR2 is LQKENI. The CDR3 runs 14 residues. Trimming took 5 bases from V and 1 from J, leaving 11 bases between them.

This rearrangement joins TRBV4-1 to TRBJ2-7, with D possibly being TRBD2 (6 bases). This CDR3 is 16 amino acids long. Germline V gene sequence: CDR1 MGHRA, CDR2 YSYEKL. V shed 1 base and J shed 4 bases, with 17 bases lying between them. The CDR3, as DNA: TGCGCCAGCAGCCAAGGTTTTAGGGAGGCGAATTACGAGCAGTACTTC. This gives the protein CASSQGFREANYEQYF.

J is TRBJ2-7 and V is TRBV7-2; TRBD1 might be the D (8 bases). CDR3 size: 14 residues. The V and J ends lost 3 bases and 4 bases respectively, with 13 bases between them. CDR1 and CDR2 (germline): SGHTA, FQGNSA. The CDR3: CASSFGQGGYEQYF. In nucleotides, the CDR3 is TGTGCCAGCAGCTTTGGACAGGGAGGGTACGAGCAGTACTTC.

In DNA, the CDR3 is TGTGCCTGGAGTGCTCATATGGACAGGAGTACGGAGACCCAGTACTTC. As protein: CAWSAHMDRSTETQYF. The chain combines TRBV30 with TRBJ2-5; 7 bases match TRBD1. The V and J ends lost 1 base and 5 bases, in that order; junction bases with no gene match: 13. Germline lookup yields CDR1 GTSNPN and CDR2 SVGIG (reference sequence). The length of the CDR3 is 16 residues.

The chain uses TRBV6-5 and TRBJ2-1; D remains ambiguous. Trimming removed 0 bases from V and 14 bases from J, with 8 bases in between. Looked up from germline, CDR1 is MNHEY and CDR2 is SVGAGI. CDR3 length equals 11 residues. The DNA for the CDR3 is TGTGCCAGCAGTTACTCGGGCCGGAAGTTCTTC. This codes for CASSYSGRKFF.

The rearrangement uses TRBV4-1 and TRBJ1-3; weak D call: TRBD1 (6 bases). Germline V CDR1 and CDR2: MGHRA, YSYEKL. V lost 3 bases and J lost 0, with 18 bases in between. This CDR3 has 18 amino acids. In DNA, the CDR3 is TGCGCCAGCAGCCACATACTCCGGGGGCCGGCCTCTGGAAACACCATATATTTT. Encoded protein: CASSHILRGPASGNTIYF.

The rearrangement joins TRBV5-4 to TRBJ2-1, with 7 bases identical to TRBD1. CDR3 length: 16 residues. V shed 0 bases, J shed 5 bases, and the junction held 8 bases outside the gene matches. The germline CDR1 and CDR2 sequences are SGHNT and YYREEE (reference sequence). Here the CDR3 reads CASSLAAGTDNNEQFF. CDR3 nucleotide sequence: TGTGCCAGCAGCTTGGCGGCCGGGACAGACAACAATGAGCAGTTCTTC. Based on the CDR3 plus reference TRBV5-4 and TRBJ2-1, the full variable domain is ETGVTQSPTHLIKTRGQQVTLRCSSQSGHNTVSWYQQALGQGPQFIFQYYREEENGRGNFPPRFSGLQFPNYSSELNVNALELDDSALYLCASSLAAGTDNNEQFFGPGTRLTVL.

The chain employs TRBV7-2 and TRBJ2-1; 10 nucleotides line up with TRBD1. V lost 2 bases and J lost 2; bases outside the gene matches: 9. The CDR3 is 18 amino acids. Looked up from germline, CDR1 is SGHTA and CDR2 is FQGNSA. The CDR3 loop reads CASSLRSGGTGAYNEQFF. CDR3 sequence (DNA): TGTGCCAGCAGCTTACGGTCTGGCGGGACAGGGGCCTACAATGAGCAGTTCTTC.

This chain links TRBV7-3 with TRBJ2-3; 13 positions agree with TRBD2. This CDR3 region has 17 residues. V was pared by 5 bases and J by 4 bases, with 9 bases of the junction left unmatched. The V gene's germline CDR1 is SGHTA and CDR2 FQGTGA. DNA for the CDR3: TGTGCCAGCAGCATCGGACTAGCGGGAGTTGGAGCAGATACGCAGTATTTT. This gives the protein CASSIGLAGVGADTQYF.

V gene TRBV28 combines with J gene TRBJ1-1; TRBD1 might be the D (6 bases). In germline, CDR1 is MDHEN, CDR2 SYDVKM. The CDR3 loop spans 12 amino acids. Trimming removed 7 bases at V and 7 bases at J, with 13 bases between. CDR3 nucleotide sequence: TGTGCCAGCAACACACCGGGACATGAAGCTTTCTTT. Translating gives CASNTPGHEAFF.

The CDR3 DNA reads as TGTGCCAGCAGTGCCACTCGTAATGAGCAGTTCTTC. This sequence encodes CASSATRNEQFF. The chain combines TRBV28 with TRBJ2-1; D is unclear. The ends were cut back, 5 bases at V and 7 bases at J, with 9 bases in the middle. Germline CDR1 and CDR2: MDHEN and SYDVKM. This CDR3 is 12 amino acids long.

The rearrangement uses TRBV15 and TRBJ1-6; D gene uncertain. This CDR3 has 16 amino acids. Trimming stripped 0 bases from V and 8 bases from J, with 14 bases between. Germline-derived CDR1 and CDR2 are LNHNV and YYDKDF (reference sequence). CDR3 residues: CATSREAGGRDSPLHF. The CDR3 DNA is TGTGCCACCAGCAGAGAGGCAGGAGGTCGTGATTCACCCCTCCACTTT. Drawing the rest from reference TRBV15 and TRBJ1-6, the complete variable domain is DAMVIQNPRYQVTQFGKPVTLSCSQTLNHNVMYWYQQKSSQAPKLLFHYYDKDFNNEADTPDNFQSRRPNTSFCFLDIRSPGLGDTAMYLCATSREAGGRDSPLHFGNGTRLTVT.